Listed below are T cell receptor beta chains from one sample, sequenced in a study of T cell repertoires in aging, cancer and after chemotherapy. TCRdb recomputed calls from the multiplex PCR reads with MiXCR, one row per CDR3 protein. The table lists 10,000 to 15,000 distinct CDR3 sequences, roughly 36% of them singletons. The sequencing input was blood. The source of these receptors is a human donor in good health. The donor label of this sample is uncertain. The CDR3 runs from the conserved cysteine through the conserved F or W. The D gene is left open where the match is weak. Expanded clones are given a class, and other clones once, few, many or no size at all.

V gene	D gene	J gene	clone size	CDR3 DNA	CDR3 protein
TRBV5-1	NA	TRBJ2-3	NA	TGCGCCAGCAGCTTGGACGGAACAGATACGCAGTATTTT	CASSLDGTDTQYF
TRBV5-1	TRBD2	TRBJ2-1	once	TGTGCCAGCAGCTTGGATATAGCGGGGGTCAATGAGCAGTTCTTC	CASSLDIAGVNEQFF
TRBV19	TRBD2	TRBJ2-1	few	TGTGCCAGTAGTCGCGGACTAGCGGGGTACTTAGGGGAGCAGTTCTTC	CASSRGLAGYLGEQFF
TRBV6-1	NA	TRBJ2-5	NA	TGTGCCATCAGTGAGTCGAGAGTTGCCCAGTACTTC	CAISESRVAQYF
TRBV6-6	NA	TRBJ2-5	NA	TGTGCCAGCAGTTTAAGGGGGGGGGAGACCCAGTACTTC	CASSLRGGETQYF
TRBV11-1	NA	TRBJ2-7	NA	TGTGCCAGCAGTCAGACAGCTATGACCTACGAGCAGTACTTC	CASSQTAMTYEQYF
TRBV19	NA	TRBJ1-5	NA	TGTGCCAGTAGTAGGATTACCGGGGGCCTGAGCAATCAGCCCCAGCATTTT	CASSRITGGLSNQPQHF
TRBV19	TRBD1	TRBJ2-7	NA	TGTGCCAGTAGTAGGCGGGACAGGGATTCCTCCGAGCAGTACTTC	CASSRRDRDSSEQYF
TRBV11-1	NA	TRBJ1-2	NA	TGTGCCAGCAGCTATCGGGGTTGGGGAGGCTACACCTTC	CASSYRGWGGYTF
TRBV19	NA	TRBJ1-4	NA	TGTGCCAGTAGTATAAGGGGGACTTACGACAAACTGTTTTTT	CASSIRGTYDKLFF
TRBV29-1	NA	TRBJ2-7	medium-sized	TGCAGCGTTGTGGGCGTAAGCTCCTACGAGCAGTACTTC	CSVVGVSSYEQYF
TRBV6-6	NA	TRBJ1-1	NA	TGTGCCAGCAGTTATCTACGTGGGACTGAAGCTTTCTTT	CASSYLRGTEAFF
TRBV6-2/TRBV6-3	NA	TRBJ2-7	few	TGTGCCAGCAGCCTCGGCGGCCGCCAGCACGAGCAGTACTTC	CASSLGGRQHEQYF
TRBV11-2	NA	TRBJ2-5	NA	TGTGCCAGCAGCCAGATCGGGGAGACCCAGTACTTC	CASSQIGETQYF
TRBV6-6	NA	TRBJ2-5	NA	TGTGCCAGCAGTTATGGGGAGACCCAGTACTTC	CASSYGETQYF
TRBV5-4	NA	TRBJ2-3	few	TGTGCCAGCAGCTCCGCCGGGACTTACACAGATACGCAGTATTTT	CASSSAGTYTDTQYF
TRBV27	NA	TRBJ2-3	NA	TGTGCCAGCAGTTCCTATTTAGCGGTTGTGGATACGCAGTATTTT	CASSSYLAVVDTQYF